One and the same sample provided the 8 T cell receptor beta chains below, sequenced in a study of T cell responses to AZD1222 COVID-19 vaccine. Generated by immunoSEQ multiplex PCR, the TCRdb table keeps only in-frame clones and is missing some. In the table there are over 100,000 clones, around nine tenths of which are singletons. This material consisted of peripheral blood, taken 28 days after the second dose of the MenACWY control vaccine. The origin of the receptors is an adult who received the MenACWY meningococcal vaccine as a control.

The genes are TRBV27 and TRBJ1-6; perhaps TRBD1 as D (5 bases). The CDR3 has 16 residues. Germline V gene data show CDR1 as MNHEY and CDR2 as SMNVEV (reference sequence). V lost 3 bases, J lost 5 bases, and 14 bases lay in between. CDR3 bases: TGTGCCAGCAGTTTTACGCGGGGCTACGATAATTCACCCCTCCACTTT. It specifies CASSFTRGYDNSPLHF.

This chain uses TRBV7-3 with TRBJ2-1, with D unresolved. This CDR3 is 14 amino acids long. V was trimmed by 10 bases and J by 1 base, leaving 14 bases between them. Germline assignment: CDR1 SGHTA and CDR2 FQGTGA. The CDR3 reads CATKMGPSYNEQFF. CDR3 nucleotides: TGTGCCACAAAAATGGGCCCTTCCTACAATGAGCAGTTCTTC.

This clone was counted a single time. The chain couples TRBV4-1 to TRBJ1-2; no clear D. Looked up from germline, CDR1 is MGHRA and CDR2 is YSYEKL. The CDR3 is made up of 12 amino acids. The V and J ends lost 0 bases and 10 bases respectively, with 9 bases between them. CDR3 sequence (DNA): TGCGCCAGCAGCCAAGATGCAGATATCTACACCTTC. Protein sequence: CASSQDADIYTF.

This clone appeared a single time. CDR3 residues: CASRGYRAGGYTF. DNA of the CDR3: TGTGCCAGCAGGGGGTATCGAGCTGGGGGCTACACCTTC. This chain joins TRBV21-1 and TRBJ1-2. TRBV21-1 constitutes a pseudogene. The CDR3 sequence is 13 residues long.

This chain uses TRBV28 with TRBJ2-7; tentative D call: TRBD1 (5 bases). With 2 bases removed from V and 2 bases from J, the gap between germline ends came to 10 bases. Germline assignment: CDR1 MDHEN and CDR2 SYDVKM. The CDR3 is made up of 14 amino acids. The CDR3 loop reads CASSLDSRTYEQYF. For the CDR3, the DNA is TGTGCCAGCAGTTTAGACAGTCGAACCTACGAGCAGTACTTC. Full variable domain (remainder filled in from reference TRBV28 and TRBJ2-7): DVKVTQSSRYLVKRTGEKVFLECVQDMDHENMFWYRQDPGLGLRLIYFSYDVKMKEKGDIPEGYSVSREKKERFSLILESASTNQTSMYLCASSLDSRTYEQYFGPGTRLTVT.

The rearrangement joins TRBV5-1 to TRBJ2-1; D may be TRBD1 or TRBD2 (5 bases each). CDR1 is SGHRS and CDR2 is YFSETQ in the germline V gene. The CDR3 runs to 18 residues. Trimming took 7 bases from V and 0 from J, leaving 23 bases between them. CDR3 residues: CASATARDPVSSYNEQFF. CDR3 sequence (DNA): TGCGCCAGCGCAACTGCCCGGGACCCCGTGAGCTCCTACAATGAGCAGTTCTTC.

The rearrangement uses TRBV30 and TRBJ1-4; 7 bases agree with TRBD1. Germline CDR1 reads GTSNPN; CDR2 reads SVGIG (reference sequence). This CDR3 spans 13 amino acids. The J segment lost 8 bases and the V segment lost 5 bases, leaving 8 bases of the junction unmatched. The CDR3: CAWFDREKEKLFF. The CDR3 DNA sequence: TGTGCCTGGTTTGACAGGGAAAAAGAAAAACTGTTTTTT.

CDR3 residues: CASSQDRAGTQYF. CDR3 nucleotide sequence: TGCGCCAGCAGCCAAGATAGGGCGGGGACCCAGTACTTC. V usage is TRBV4-3 and J usage is TRBJ2-5, with TRBD2 as a possible D gene (5 bases). The CDR3 totals 13 residues. Trimming took 0 bases from V and 7 from J, leaving 9 bases between them. Germline CDR1 is LGHNA and CDR2 is YSLEER.